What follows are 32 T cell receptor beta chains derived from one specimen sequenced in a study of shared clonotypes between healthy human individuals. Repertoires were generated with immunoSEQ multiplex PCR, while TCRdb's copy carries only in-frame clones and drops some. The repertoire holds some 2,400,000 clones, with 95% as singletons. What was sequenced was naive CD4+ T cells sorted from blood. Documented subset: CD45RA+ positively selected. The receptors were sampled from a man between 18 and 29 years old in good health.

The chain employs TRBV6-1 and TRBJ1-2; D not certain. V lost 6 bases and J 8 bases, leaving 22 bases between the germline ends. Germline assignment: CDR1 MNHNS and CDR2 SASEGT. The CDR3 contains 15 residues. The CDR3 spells CASSQEAGYMGGYTF. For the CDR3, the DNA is TGTGCCAGCAGCCAAGAGGCAGGCTATATGGGGGGCTACACCTTC.

In DNA form, the CDR3 reads TGTGCCCGAGCCTCCCCAGGGACCGGGGAGCTGTTTTTT. Translating it yields CARASPGTGELFF. The chain couples TRBV12-5 to TRBJ2-2; D possibly corresponds to TRBD1 (5 bases). This CDR3 has 13 residues. Germline V gene data show CDR1 as LGHNT and CDR2 as FRNRAP.

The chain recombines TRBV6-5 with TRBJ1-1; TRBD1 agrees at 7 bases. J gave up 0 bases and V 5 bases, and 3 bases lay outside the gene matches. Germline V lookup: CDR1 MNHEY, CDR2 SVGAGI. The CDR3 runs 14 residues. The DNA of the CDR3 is TGTGCCAGCAGTCGCACAGGGGTGAACACTGAAGCTTTCTTT. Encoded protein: CASSRTGVNTEAFF.

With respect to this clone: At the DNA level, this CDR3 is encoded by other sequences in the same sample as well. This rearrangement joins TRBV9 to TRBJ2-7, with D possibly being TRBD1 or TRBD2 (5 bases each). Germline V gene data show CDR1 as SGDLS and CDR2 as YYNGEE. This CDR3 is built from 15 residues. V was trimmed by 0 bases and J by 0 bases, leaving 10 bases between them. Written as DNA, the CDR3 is TGTGCCAGCAGCGTAGAATCAGGGAGCTCCTACGAGCAGTACTTC. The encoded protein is CASSVESGSSYEQYF.

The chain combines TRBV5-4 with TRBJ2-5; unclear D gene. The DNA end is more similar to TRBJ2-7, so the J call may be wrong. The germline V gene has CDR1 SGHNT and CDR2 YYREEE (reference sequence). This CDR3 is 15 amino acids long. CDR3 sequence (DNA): TGTGCCAGCAGCTTGGATAAGCCCTCCTACTACGAGCAGTACTTC. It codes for CASSLDKPSYYEQYF.

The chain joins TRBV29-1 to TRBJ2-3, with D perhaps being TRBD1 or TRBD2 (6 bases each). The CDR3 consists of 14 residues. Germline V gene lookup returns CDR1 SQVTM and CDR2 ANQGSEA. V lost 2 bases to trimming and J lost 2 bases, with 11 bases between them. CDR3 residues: CSVETGAHTDTQYF. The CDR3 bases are TGCAGCGTTGAAACGGGGGCCCACACAGATACGCAGTATTTT.

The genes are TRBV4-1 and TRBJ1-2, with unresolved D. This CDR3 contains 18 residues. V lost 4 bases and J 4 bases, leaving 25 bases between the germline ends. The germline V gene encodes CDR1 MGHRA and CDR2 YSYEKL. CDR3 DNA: TGCGCCAGCAGCCCCAGATCGCGAGTAACCGAGGCAGGCTATGGCTACACCTTC. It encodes CASSPRSRVTEAGYGYTF.

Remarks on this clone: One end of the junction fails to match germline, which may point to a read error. The CDR3, as DNA: TGTGCCAGCAGTATGGATGCCCGCCACTTC. It is translated as CASSMDARHF. The chain employs TRBV2 and TRBJ2-5; no clear D gene. CDR3 length equals 10 residues. Germline V lookup: CDR1 SNHLY, CDR2 FYNNEI.

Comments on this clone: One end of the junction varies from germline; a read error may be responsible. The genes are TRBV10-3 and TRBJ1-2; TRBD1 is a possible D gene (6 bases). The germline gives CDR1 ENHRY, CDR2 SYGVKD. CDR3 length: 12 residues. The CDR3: CAISDLGVRDIF. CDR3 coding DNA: TGTGCCATCAGTGACCTCGGGGTCCGGGACATCTTC.

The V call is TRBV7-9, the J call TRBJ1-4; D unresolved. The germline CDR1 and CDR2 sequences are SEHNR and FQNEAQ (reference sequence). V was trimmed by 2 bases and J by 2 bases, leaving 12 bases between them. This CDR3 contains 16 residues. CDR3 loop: CASSLRSGVTNEKLFF. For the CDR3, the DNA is TGTGCCAGCAGCTTAAGGTCCGGGGTGACTAATGAAAAACTGTTTTTT.

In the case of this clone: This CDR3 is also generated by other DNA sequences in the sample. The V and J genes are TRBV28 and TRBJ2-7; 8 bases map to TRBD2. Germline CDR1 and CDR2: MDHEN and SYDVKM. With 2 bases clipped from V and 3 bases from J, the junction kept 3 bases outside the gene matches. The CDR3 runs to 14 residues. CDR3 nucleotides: TGTGCCAGCAGTTTAACGGGAGGGATCTACGAGCAGTACTTC. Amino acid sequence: CASSLTGGIYEQYF.

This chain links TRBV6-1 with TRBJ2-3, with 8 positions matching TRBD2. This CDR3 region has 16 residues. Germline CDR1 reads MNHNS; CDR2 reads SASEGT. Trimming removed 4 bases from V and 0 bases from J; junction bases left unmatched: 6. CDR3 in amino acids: CASSGRIAGSTDTQYF. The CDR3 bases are TGTGCCAGCAGTGGCCGAATAGCGGGGAGCACAGATACGCAGTATTTT.

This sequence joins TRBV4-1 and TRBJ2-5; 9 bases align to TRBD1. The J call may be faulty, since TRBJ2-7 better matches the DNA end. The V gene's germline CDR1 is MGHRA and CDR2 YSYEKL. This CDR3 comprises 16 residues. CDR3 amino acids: CASSQAHGTGPYEQYF. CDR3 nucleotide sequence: TGCGCCAGCAGCCAAGCTCACGGGACAGGGCCCTACGAGCAGTACTTC.

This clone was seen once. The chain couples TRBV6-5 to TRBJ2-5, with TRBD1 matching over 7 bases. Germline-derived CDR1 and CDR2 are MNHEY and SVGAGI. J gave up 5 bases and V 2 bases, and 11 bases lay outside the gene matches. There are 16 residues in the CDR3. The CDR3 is CASSYRGGRHGETQYF. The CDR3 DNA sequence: TGTGCCAGCAGTTACCGAGGGGGCCGGCATGGGGAGACCCAGTACTTC.

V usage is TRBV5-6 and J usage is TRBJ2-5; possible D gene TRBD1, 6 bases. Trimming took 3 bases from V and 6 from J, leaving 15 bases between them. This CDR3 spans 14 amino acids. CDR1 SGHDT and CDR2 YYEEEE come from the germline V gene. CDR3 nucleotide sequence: TGTGCCAGCAGCTCGGGACGTGGGGGCCAGACCCAGTACTTC. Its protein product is CASSSGRGGQTQYF.

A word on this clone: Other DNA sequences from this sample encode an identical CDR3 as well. This CDR3 reads CASSYGGTSTDTQYF. The DNA for the CDR3 is TGTGCCAGCAGTTACGGCGGAACTAGCACAGATACGCAGTATTTT. V is TRBV6-5 and J is TRBJ2-3, with no clear D. The CDR3 length is 15 residues. V dropped 2 bases and J dropped 0 bases, with 9 bases sitting between them. CDR1 is MNHEY, CDR2 SVGAGI, per germline.

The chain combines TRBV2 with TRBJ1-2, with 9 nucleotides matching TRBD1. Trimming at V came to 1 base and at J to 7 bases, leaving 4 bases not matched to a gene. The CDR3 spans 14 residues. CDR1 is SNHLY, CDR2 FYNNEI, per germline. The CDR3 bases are TGTGCCAGCAGTGAAGAACAGGGGGCAAGTGGCTACACCTTC. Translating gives CASSEEQGASGYTF.

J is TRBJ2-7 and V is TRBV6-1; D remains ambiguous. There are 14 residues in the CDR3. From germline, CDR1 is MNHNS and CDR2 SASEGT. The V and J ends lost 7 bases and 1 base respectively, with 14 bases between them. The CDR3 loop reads CASTPRTLSYEQYF. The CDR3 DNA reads TGTGCCAGCACCCCCCGGACGTTATCCTACGAGCAGTACTTC.

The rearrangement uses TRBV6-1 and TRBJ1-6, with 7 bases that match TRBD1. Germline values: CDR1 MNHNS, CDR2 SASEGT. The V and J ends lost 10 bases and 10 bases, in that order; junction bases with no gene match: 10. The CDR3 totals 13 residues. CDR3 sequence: CATSTGWGSPLHF. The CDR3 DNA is TGTGCCACCTCGACAGGGTGGGGCTCACCCCTCCACTTT.

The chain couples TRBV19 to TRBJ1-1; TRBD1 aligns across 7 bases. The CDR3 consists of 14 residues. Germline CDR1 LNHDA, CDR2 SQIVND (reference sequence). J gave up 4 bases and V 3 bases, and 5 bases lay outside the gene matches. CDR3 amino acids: CASSMGRGGTEAFF. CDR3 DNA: TGTGCCAGTAGTATGGGCAGGGGGGGCACTGAAGCTTTCTTT.

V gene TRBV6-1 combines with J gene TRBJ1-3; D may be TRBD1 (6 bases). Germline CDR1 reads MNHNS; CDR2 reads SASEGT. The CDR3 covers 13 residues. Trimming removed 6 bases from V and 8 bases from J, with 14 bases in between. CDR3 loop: CASRGHKGDTIYF. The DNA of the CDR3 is TGTGCCAGCAGGGGACACAAAGGGGACACCATATATTTT.

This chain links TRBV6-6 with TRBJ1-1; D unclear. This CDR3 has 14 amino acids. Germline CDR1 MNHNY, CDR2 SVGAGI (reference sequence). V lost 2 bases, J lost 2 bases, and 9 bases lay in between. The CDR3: CASSYRSVNTEAFF. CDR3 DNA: TGTGCCAGCAGTTACAGGAGCGTTAACACTGAAGCTTTCTTT.

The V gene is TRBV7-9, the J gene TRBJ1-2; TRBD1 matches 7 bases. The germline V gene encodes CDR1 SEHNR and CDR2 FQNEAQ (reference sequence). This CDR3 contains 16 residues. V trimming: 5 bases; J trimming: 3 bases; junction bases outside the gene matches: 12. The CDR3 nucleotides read TGTGCCAGCAGCCCGGGTTCAGGACAGGATTACTATGGCTACACCTTC. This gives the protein CASSPGSGQDYYGYTF.

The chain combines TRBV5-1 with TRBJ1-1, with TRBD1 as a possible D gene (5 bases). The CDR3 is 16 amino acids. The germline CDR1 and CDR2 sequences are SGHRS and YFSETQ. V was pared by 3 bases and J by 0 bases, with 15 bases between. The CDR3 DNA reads TGCGCCAGCAGCTCACCTTCCGGGGCCTTGAACACTGAAGCTTTCTTT. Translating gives CASSSPSGALNTEAFF. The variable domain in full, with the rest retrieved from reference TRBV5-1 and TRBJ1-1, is KAGVTQTPRYLIKTRGQQVTLSCSPISGHRSVSWYQQTPGQGLQFLFEYFSETQRNKGNFPGRFSGRQFSNSRSEMNVSTLELGDSALYLCASSSPSGALNTEAFFGQGTRLTVV.

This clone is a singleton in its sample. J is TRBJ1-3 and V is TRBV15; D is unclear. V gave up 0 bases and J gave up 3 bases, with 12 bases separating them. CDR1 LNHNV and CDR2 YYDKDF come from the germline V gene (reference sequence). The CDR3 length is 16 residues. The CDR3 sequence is CATSRERPWDGNTIYF. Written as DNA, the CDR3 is TGTGCCACCAGCAGAGAACGCCCTTGGGATGGAAACACCATATATTTT.

This CDR3 reads CASRRLNQPQHF. CDR3 sequence (DNA): TGTGCCAGTCGACGGCTCAATCAGCCCCAGCATTTT. This chain links TRBV19 with TRBJ1-5, with no clear D. The CDR3 is 12 residues long. CDR1 is LNHDA and CDR2 is SQIVND in the germline V gene (reference sequence). The germline V and J ends were trimmed by 8 bases and 3 bases, with 8 bases remaining between them.

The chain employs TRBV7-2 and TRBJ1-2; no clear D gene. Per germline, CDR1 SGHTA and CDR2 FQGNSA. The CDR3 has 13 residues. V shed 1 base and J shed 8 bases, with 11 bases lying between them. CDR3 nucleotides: TGTGCCAGCAGCTTAGTTGTGCACGGCGGCTACACCTTC. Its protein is CASSLVVHGGYTF.

CDR3 coding DNA: TGTGCCACCTTGGCAGGTCCCAGGGGGAGCATGTATACGCAGTATTTT. This gives the protein CATLAGPRGSMYTQYF. This chain uses TRBV11-3 with TRBJ2-3, with 7 bases aligning to TRBD1. V lost 10 bases to trimming and J lost 7 bases; unmatched junction nucleotides: 20. This CDR3 comprises 16 residues. CDR1 is SGHNT, CDR2 YENEEA, per germline.

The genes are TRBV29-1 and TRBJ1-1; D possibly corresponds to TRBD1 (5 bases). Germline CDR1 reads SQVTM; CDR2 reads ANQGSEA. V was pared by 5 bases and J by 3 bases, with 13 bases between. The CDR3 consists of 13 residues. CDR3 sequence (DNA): TGCAGCGTTCGATCGGGGGGGGACACTGAAGCTTTCTTT. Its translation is CSVRSGGDTEAFF.

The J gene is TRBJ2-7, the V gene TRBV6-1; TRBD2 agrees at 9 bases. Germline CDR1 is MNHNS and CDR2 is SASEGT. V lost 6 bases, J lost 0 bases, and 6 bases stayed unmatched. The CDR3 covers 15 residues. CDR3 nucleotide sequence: TGTGCCAGCAGAAGGACTAGCGACCGCTCCTACGAGCAGTACTTC. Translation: CASRRTSDRSYEQYF.

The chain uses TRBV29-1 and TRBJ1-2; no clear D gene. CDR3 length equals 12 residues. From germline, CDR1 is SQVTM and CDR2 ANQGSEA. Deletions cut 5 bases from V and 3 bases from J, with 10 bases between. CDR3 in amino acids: CSVYGEDYGYTF. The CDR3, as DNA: TGCAGCGTTTACGGTGAAGACTATGGCTACACCTTC. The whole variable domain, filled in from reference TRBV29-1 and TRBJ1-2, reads SAVISQKPSRDICQRGTSLTIQCQVDSQVTMMFWYRQQPGQSLTLIATANQGSEATYESGFVIDKFPISRPNLTFSTLTVSNMSPEDSSIYLCSVYGEDYGYTFGSGTRLTVV.

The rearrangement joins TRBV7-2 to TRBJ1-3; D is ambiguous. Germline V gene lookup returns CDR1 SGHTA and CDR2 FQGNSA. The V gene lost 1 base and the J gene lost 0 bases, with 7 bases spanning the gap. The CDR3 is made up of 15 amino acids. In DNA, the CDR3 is TGTGCCAGCAGCTTAGTGGTCAACTCTGGAAACACCATATATTTT. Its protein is CASSLVVNSGNTIYF.